These T cell receptor beta chains were read from a single sample in a study of T cell responses to AZD1222 COVID-19 vaccine. Method: immunoSEQ multiplex PCR; TCRdb's copy keeps in-frame clones and lacks some. The sample includes 150,000 or so clones, around 90% of them seen just once. The input for sequencing was peripheral blood, taken on day 0 of AZD1222 vaccination. Source of these receptors: an adult in good health. CDR3s leave out the opening cysteine and the closing phenylalanine or tryptophan. D genes are given only for firm matches. Size tells how often a clone was seen (once, few, many) or the class of an expanded clone, and some rows leave it out.

cdr3_aa v_call clone_size d_call
ASSLRYSISAYGYT TRBV5-5 - -
ASREHSPNQPQH TRBV2 once -
ASSGRQGGYT TRBV19 - TRBD1
ASRTGGNEKLF TRBV19 - TRBD1
ASSITQGSEGYT TRBV5-4 - -
ASSYSGVVNTEAF TRBV6-2/TRBV6-3 - -
ASSKQGQGASYNEQF TRBV5-1 few TRBD1
SARQGEKLF TRBV20-1 - -
ASSMARGDENSPLH TRBV19 - -
ASSARQVANSPLH TRBV2 - -
ASSEAGLRAF TRBV6-1 - -
ASSFSRTGGVEKLF TRBV11-2 once TRBD1
ASSHPRGPGGY TRBV4-3 - TRBD1
ASSSRSNRGFPDTQY TRBV9 - TRBD1
ASSQDVQGAGQPQH TRBV4-2 - TRBD1
ASNTGRGEETQY TRBV7-2 - -
ASMRGDRPNYGYT TRBV6-5 - TRBD1
ASSLRTGALNTEAF TRBV6-2/TRBV6-3 - TRBD1
ASSQMGFTGAGENIQY TRBV4-2 - -
ASSLAGRSSTDTQY TRBV5-6 - -
ASSPQGAKTADTQY TRBV5-5 once TRBD1
ATGNMDYEQY TRBV28 - -
ASSNLGGGRYGYT TRBV28 - -
ASSWTGTGYNQPQH TRBV6-2/TRBV6-3 - TRBD1
ASSLGFGQDETQY TRBV7-9 - TRBD1
ASSQSRRGQPQH TRBV16 - -
ASSHRMGQVIVRDEQF TRBV3-1/TRBV3-2 - TRBD1
ASSSSGTSYEQF TRBV13 - TRBD2